This entry features one T cell receptor (beta chain) sequence. Clones were read by immunoSEQ multiplex PCR, and TCRdb kept only the in-frame ones, dropping some. The table records tens of thousands of clones, about 91% of them present only once. This record comes from a study of technical replicates of blood from four donors. Per the germline V gene, CDR1 is SGHRS and CDR2 is YFSETQ. CDR3 length: 16 amino acids. Trimming took 5 bases from V and 8 from J, leaving 25 bases between them. The rearrangement joins TRBV5-1 to TRBJ1-1; D is ambiguous. The TCR sequence derives from a human donor in good health. Sequences were obtained from T cells isolated from PBMCs. CDR3 bases: TGCGCCAGCAGTCGTGAAATTTACAGCGGGGTTCGAGAAGCTTTCTTT. Translated: CASSREIYSGVREAFF.